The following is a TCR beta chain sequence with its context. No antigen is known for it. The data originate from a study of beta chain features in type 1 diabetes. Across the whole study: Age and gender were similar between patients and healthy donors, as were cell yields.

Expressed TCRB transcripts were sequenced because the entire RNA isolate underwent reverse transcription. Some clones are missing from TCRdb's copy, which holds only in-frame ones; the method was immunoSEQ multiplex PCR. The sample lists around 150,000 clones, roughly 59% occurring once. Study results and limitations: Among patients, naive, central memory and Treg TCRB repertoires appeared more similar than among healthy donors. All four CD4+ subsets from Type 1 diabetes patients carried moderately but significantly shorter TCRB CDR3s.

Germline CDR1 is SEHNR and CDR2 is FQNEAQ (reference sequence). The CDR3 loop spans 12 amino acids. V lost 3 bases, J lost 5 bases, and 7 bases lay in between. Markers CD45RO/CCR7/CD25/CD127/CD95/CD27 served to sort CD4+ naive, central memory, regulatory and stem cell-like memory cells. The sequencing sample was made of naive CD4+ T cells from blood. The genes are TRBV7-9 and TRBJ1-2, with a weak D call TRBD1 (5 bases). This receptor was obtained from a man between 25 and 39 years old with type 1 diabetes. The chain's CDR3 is CASSFPGYGYTF. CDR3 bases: TGTGCCAGCAGCTTTCCAGGGTATGGCTACACCTTC.